Listed here are 24 T cell receptor beta chains from one sample, sequenced in a study of molecular identifiers for immune sequencing clone quantification. Each CDR3 protein gets one entry after TCRdb re-called the PCR reads with MiXCR. This table holds 50,000 to 65,000 distinct CDR3 sequences, 20% to 25% found once. The sample comprised naive CD8+ T cells from blood, with Jurkat cell RNA spiked in. As for subset: FACS-sorted CD8+CD4-CCR7+CD45RA+ naive T cells. These receptors were obtained from a human donor in good health. Some libraries in this study had Jurkat cell RNA spiked in.

The chain couples TRBV21-1 to TRBJ2-7; TRBD2, the D gene given by the table, was not confirmed from the DNA. TRBV21-1 is shown as a pseudogene. The CDR3 runs 16 residues. The CDR3 is CACSKALTGRVPEQYF. In DNA form, the CDR3 reads TGTGCCTGCAGCAAAGCGCTTACAGGGAGGGTACCCGAGCAGTACTTC.

This clonotype was detected only a few times. The chain links TRBV7-9 to TRBJ1-3; 7 bases match TRBD1. Per the germline V gene, CDR1 is SEHNR and CDR2 is FQNEAQ (reference sequence). The J segment lost 4 bases and the V segment lost 0 bases, leaving 9 bases of the junction unmatched. The CDR3 runs to 17 residues. The CDR3 spells CASSLAMLGTEGNTIYF. The CDR3 DNA follows: TGTGCCAGCAGCTTAGCGATGCTGGGGACAGAAGGAAACACCATATATTTT.

This clonotype appeared a few times. The genes are TRBV7-9 and TRBJ2-5; no clear D gene. V lost 5 bases, J lost 5 bases, and 21 bases lay in between. The CDR3 runs to 16 residues. CDR1 and CDR2 (germline): SEHNR, FQNEAQ (reference sequence). CDR3 bases: TGTGCCAGCAGCGGTCCCGGGCTCCTAAGTCGGGAGACCCAGTACTTC. This encodes CASSGPGLLSRETQYF.

In its sample, this clonotype was seen many times. The chain carries TRBV5-6 and TRBJ2-5; D gene uncertain. The V and J ends lost 4 bases and 2 bases respectively, with 9 bases between them. Germline loops: CDR1 SGHDT, CDR2 YYEEEE. This CDR3 spans 13 amino acids. Here the CDR3 DNA reads TGTGCCAGCAGCCCGACCCTACAAGAGACCCAGTACTTC. Amino acids: CASSPTLQETQYF. Looking up the rest from reference TRBV5-6 and TRBJ2-5 gives the full variable domain: DAGVTQSPTHLIKTRGQQVTLRCSPKSGHDTVSWYQQALGQGPQFIFQYYEEEERQRGNFPDRFSGHQFPNYSSELNVNALLLGDSALYLCASSPTLQETQYFGPGTRLLVL.

At least ten counts were recorded for this clonotype. The chain is built from TRBV7-9 and TRBJ2-7, with a tentative D call TRBD1 (6 bases). V lost 3 bases, J lost 6 bases, and 12 bases lay in between. CDR1 and CDR2 (germline): SEHNR, FQNEAQ (reference sequence). This CDR3 contains 13 residues. The CDR3 here is CASSFVTGPEQYF. CDR3 bases: TGTGCCAGCAGCTTCGTGACAGGTCCCGAGCAGTACTTC.

This clonotype was found many times. The J gene is TRBJ2-7, the V gene TRBV5-1, with D unresolved. Trimming shortened V by 1 base and J by 5 bases, and 13 bases separated the two germline ends. CDR3 size: 14 residues. Germline-derived CDR1 and CDR2 are SGHRS and YFSETQ. CDR3 DNA: TGCGCCAGCAGCTTGCTAGGGAACGGAGACGAGCAGTACTTC. Protein sequence: CASSLLGNGDEQYF.

With regard to this clonotype: This clone may be a read error of a much larger clone one base away. This is likely a read error, given that the CDR3 carries no conserved phenylalanine or tryptophan at its end. The chain combines TRBV5-1 with TRBJ2-3; 10 nucleotides match TRBD2. The germline V gene has CDR1 SGHRS and CDR2 YFSETQ. This CDR3 contains 19 residues. The trim removed 4 bases at V and 0 bases at J, leaving 14 bases unmatched. The CDR3 DNA follows: TGCGCCAGCAGCCTAAGGACTAGCGGCCTGTACCGTAGCACAGATACGCAGTATCTT. It encodes CASSLRTSGLYRSTDTQYL.

Remarks on this clonotype: Given a much more abundant clone one base away, this may be a read error. No conserved phenylalanine or tryptophan is present at the end of the CDR3, so a read error is the likely explanation. The chain couples TRBV9 to TRBJ2-3; 8 bases align to TRBD1. CDR3 length: 13 amino acids. Trimming cost V 5 bases and J 4 bases; bases outside gene matches: 3. Germline CDR1 and CDR2: SGDLS and YYNGEE. The CDR3 sequence is CASSQGASDTQYL. The CDR3 DNA reads TGTGCCAGCAGTCAGGGGGCGTCAGATACGCAGTATTTA.

This clonotype was seen only a few times. A read error is possible here, since a much larger clone lies one base away. V is TRBV27 and J is TRBJ2-7; a possible D gene is TRBD2 (7 bases). Germline assignment: CDR1 MNHEY and CDR2 SMNVEV (reference sequence). The CDR3 is made up of 13 amino acids. Trimming removed 3 bases at V and 6 bases at J, with 12 bases between. The CDR3 spells CASSLGGASEQYF. The CDR3 DNA reads as TGTGCCAGCAGTTTGGGGGGGGCCTCCGAGCAGTACTTC.

This clonotype was picked up many times. The genes are TRBV4-3 and TRBJ1-6; D unclear. There are 16 residues in the CDR3. The V end lost 0 bases, the J end lost 0 bases, and 6 bases lay between the germline ends. Germline CDR1 is LGHNA and CDR2 is YSLEER. CDR3 region: CASSQDNYSYNSPLHF. The CDR3, as DNA: TGCGCCAGCAGCCAAGATAACTACTCCTATAATTCACCCCTCCACTTT.

This clonotype was observed at least ten times. The chain links TRBV7-9 to TRBJ1-4; the D gene is possibly TRBD1 (6 bases). This CDR3 spans 14 amino acids. Trimming took 5 bases from V and 7 from J, leaving 14 bases between them. Germline V gives CDR1 SEHNR, CDR2 FQNEAQ (reference sequence). For the CDR3, the DNA is TGTGCCAGCAGCACAACTCAAGGGGGTGAAAAACTGTTTTTT. It codes for CASSTTQGGEKLFF.

With respect to this clonotype: An end of the junction does not agree with germline; a read error may underlie this. The chain couples TRBV7-9 to TRBJ2-3, with D possibly being TRBD2 (6 bases). This CDR3 contains 16 residues. Germline loops: CDR1 SEHNR, CDR2 FQNEAQ (reference sequence). Written as DNA, the CDR3 is TGTTCCAGCAGCTTAGTTGCTAGCGTGAAGTCAGATACGCAGTATTTT. The encoded protein is CSSSLVASVKSDTQYF. The complete variable domain, with remaining parts taken from reference TRBV7-9 and TRBJ2-3, reads DTGVSQNPRHKITKRGQNVTFRCDPISEHNRLYWYRQTLGQGPEFLTYFQNEAQLEKSRLLSDRFSAERPKGSFSTLEIQRTEQGDSAMYLCSSSLVASVKSDTQYFGPGTRLTVL.

J is TRBJ2-1 and V is TRBV3-1, with D hard to call. The CDR3 spans 16 residues. Between the trimmed V and J ends, which lost 1 base and 2 bases, there was a span of 12 bases. Germline V gene lookup returns CDR1 LGHDT and CDR2 YNNKEL (reference sequence). The DNA of the CDR3 is TGTGCCAGCAGCCAAGGGCATTTACACCCCTACAATGAGCAGTTCTTC. This sequence encodes CASSQGHLHPYNEQFF.

There are a few counts of this clonotype. A much larger clone differs by one base, so this may be a read error. The chain has TRBV5-4 and TRBJ2-7, with D unclear. The CDR3 sequence is 12 residues long. The germline V gene encodes CDR1 SGHNT and CDR2 YYREEE (reference sequence). The CDR3 DNA follows: TGTGCCCGCAGCTTGCCGGGCTACGAGCAGTACTTC. It translates to CARSLPGYEQYF.

The chain carries TRBV27 and TRBJ2-7; D tentatively fits TRBD1 or TRBD2 (7 bases each). The CDR3 has 17 amino acids. The germline CDR1 and CDR2 sequences are MNHEY and SMNVEV (reference sequence). Deletions cut 5 bases from V and 2 bases from J, with 22 bases between. The CDR3 is CASSRLAPTGQAYEQYF. The DNA for the CDR3 is TGTGCCAGCAGTCGACTAGCCCCGACCGGACAGGCCTACGAGCAGTACTTC.

A remark on this clonotype: A read error may be the cause here, since a much bigger clone is one base away. The CDR3 bases are TGTGCCAGCAGTGAACAGGGACAAGGTAGCATTGGGGCCCACGTCCTGACTTTC. It yields the protein CASSEQGQGSIGAHVLTF. The chain joins TRBV2 to TRBJ2-6, with D perhaps matching TRBD1 (6 bases). This CDR3 region has 18 residues. Germline loops: CDR1 SNHLY, CDR2 FYNNEI.

Concerning this clonotype itself: This could be a read error, since a much larger clone is one nucleotide away. The J gene is TRBJ1-4, the V gene TRBV2; TRBD1 is a possible D gene (6 bases). The CDR3 length is 16 residues. CDR1 SNHLY and CDR2 FYNNEI come from the germline V gene. CDR3 DNA sequence: TGTGCCAGCAGTGAAGTGGACAGATCAACTAATGAAAACCTGTTTTTT. Translating it yields CASSEVDRSTNENLFF. Filled out from reference TRBV2 and TRBJ1-4, the complete variable domain reads EPEVTQTPSHQVTQMGQEVILRCVPISNHLYFYWYRQILGQKVEFLVSFYNNEISEKSEIFDDQFSVERPDGSNFTLKIRSTKLEDSAMYFCASSEVDRSTNENLFFGSGTQLSVL.

For this clonotype: This may arise from a read error, as a much more abundant clone is one base away. The chain carries TRBV5-5 and TRBJ2-5; 9 bases align to TRBD1. The J segment lost 7 bases and the V segment lost 4 bases, leaving 8 bases of the junction unmatched. Per germline, CDR1 SGHKS and CDR2 YYEKEE (reference sequence). This CDR3 contains 14 residues. CDR3 sequence reads: CASSLTGGEGTQYF. The CDR3 nucleotides read TGTGCCAGCAGCCTGACAGGGGGTGAAGGGACCCAGTACTTC.

A few counts support this clonotype. The chain uses TRBV12-3 or TRBV12-4 and TRBJ1-5, with no clear D. The CDR3 length is 12 residues. Between the trimmed V and J ends, which lost 5 bases and 9 bases, there was a span of 11 bases. CDR3 sequence: CASSQPVGPQHF. For the CDR3, the DNA is TGTGCCAGCAGTCAACCCGTAGGGCCCCAGCATTTT.

About this clonotype itself: This sequence may be a read error, since a much larger clone differs from it by one base. Since no conserved phenylalanine or tryptophan closes the CDR3, a read error is the likely cause. V usage is TRBV5-3 and J usage is TRBJ2-7, with a weak D call TRBD1 (7 bases). TRBV5-3 is reported as an ORF; its role is uncertain. The CDR3 extends over 14 amino acids. CDR3 DNA sequence: TGTGCCAGCAGCTTGGAGGGGACAGCCTACGAGCAGTACTCC. This encodes CASSLEGTAYEQYS.

This clonotype was detected many times. The chain has TRBV12-3 or TRBV12-4 and TRBJ2-3, with 12 bases fitting TRBD1. The CDR3 runs 16 residues. Trimming at V came to 5 bases and at J to 11 bases, leaving 14 bases not matched to a gene. In DNA, the CDR3 is TGTGCCAGCAGTGACCGGGACAGGGGGCCGGAAGGGATGCAGTATTTT. As protein: CASSDRDRGPEGMQYF.

This clonotype was seen repeatedly, ten times or more. V gene TRBV6-2 or TRBV6-3 combines with J gene TRBJ2-3; no definite D call. Germline CDR1 and CDR2: MNHEY and SVGEGT. The V and J ends lost 1 base and 6 bases respectively, with 8 bases between them. CDR3 size: 13 residues. The CDR3, as DNA: TGTGCCAGCAGTTACTGGGGTTCGGATACGCAGTATTTT. It yields the protein CASSYWGSDTQYF.

On this clonotype: This may arise from a read error, as a much more abundant clone is one base away. The rearrangement joins TRBV19 to TRBJ1-5; D may be TRBD1 (5 bases). CDR3 length: 15 amino acids. The V gene's germline CDR1 is LNHDA and CDR2 SQIVND (reference sequence). The CDR3 bases are TGTGCCAGTACCTTAACCGGGGGTATCTATCAGACCCAGCATTTT. Protein: CASTLTGGIYQTQHF.

There are many counts of this clonotype. This rearrangement joins TRBV7-9 to TRBJ2-5; D uncertain. Germline-derived CDR1 and CDR2 are SEHNR and FQNEAQ (reference sequence). V dropped 6 bases and J dropped 5 bases, with 13 bases sitting between them. CDR3 length: 13 residues. The CDR3 DNA reads as TGTGCCAGCAGGTCGCCTCTCGGTGAGACCCAGTACTTC. It encodes CASRSPLGETQYF.